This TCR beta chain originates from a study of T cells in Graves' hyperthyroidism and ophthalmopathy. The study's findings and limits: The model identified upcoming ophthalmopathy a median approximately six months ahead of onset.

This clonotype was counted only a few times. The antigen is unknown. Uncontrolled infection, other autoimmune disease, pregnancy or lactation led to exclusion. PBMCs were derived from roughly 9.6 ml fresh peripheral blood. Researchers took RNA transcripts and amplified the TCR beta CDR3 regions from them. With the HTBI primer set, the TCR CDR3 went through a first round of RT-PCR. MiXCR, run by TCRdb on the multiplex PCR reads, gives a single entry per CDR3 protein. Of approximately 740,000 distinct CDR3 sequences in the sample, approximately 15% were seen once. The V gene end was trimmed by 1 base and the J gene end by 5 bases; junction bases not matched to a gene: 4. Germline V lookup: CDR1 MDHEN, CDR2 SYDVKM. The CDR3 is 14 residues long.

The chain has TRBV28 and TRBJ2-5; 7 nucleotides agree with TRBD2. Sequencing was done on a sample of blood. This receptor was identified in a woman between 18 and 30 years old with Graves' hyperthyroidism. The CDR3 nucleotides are TGTGCCAGCAGTTTATTCCAGGGAGGGGAGACCCAGTACTTC. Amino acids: CASSLFQGGETQYF.